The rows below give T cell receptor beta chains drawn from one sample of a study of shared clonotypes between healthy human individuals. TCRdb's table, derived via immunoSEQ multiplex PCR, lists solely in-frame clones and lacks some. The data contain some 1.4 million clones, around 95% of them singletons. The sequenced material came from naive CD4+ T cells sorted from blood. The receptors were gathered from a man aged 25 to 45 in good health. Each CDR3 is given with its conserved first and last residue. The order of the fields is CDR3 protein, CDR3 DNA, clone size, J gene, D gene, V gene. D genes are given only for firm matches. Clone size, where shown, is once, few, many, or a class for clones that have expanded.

CASSLVGYEQYF	TGTGCCAGCAGCTTAGTGGGCTACGAGCAGTACTTC	once	TRBJ2-7	-	TRBV7-2
CASSPNSGSYNEQFF	TGTGCCAGCTCACCCAATAGCGGGAGCTACAATGAGCAGTTCTTC	-	TRBJ2-1	TRBD2	TRBV18
CASSPRAGSGETQYF	TGTGCCAGCTCCCCTCGTGCAGGGTCCGGGGAGACCCAGTACTTC	-	TRBJ2-5	-	TRBV18
CASYAPLLLRYGYTF	TGTGCCAGCTACGCTCCCTTACTTCTGAGGTATGGCTACACCTTC	-	TRBJ1-2	-	TRBV6-4
CASSDDRAYEQYF	TGTGCCAGCAGTGACGACAGGGCCTACGAGCAGTACTTC	-	TRBJ2-7	TRBD1	TRBV6-1
CASSTAVREETQYF	TGTGCCAGCAGCACAGCTGTTAGGGAAGAGACCCAGTACTTC	-	TRBJ2-5	-	TRBV5-4
CAISEGDLGDEQFF	TGTGCCATCAGTGAGGGGGATCTAGGGGATGAGCAGTTCTTC	-	TRBJ2-1	-	TRBV10-3
CASSGLGAGANVLTF	TGTGCCAGCAGTGGACTAGGAGCTGGGGCCAACGTCCTGACTTTC	-	TRBJ2-6	TRBD2	TRBV7-9
CASSSTAGSHEQYF	TGCGCCAGCAGCTCCACGGCAGGGTCCCACGAGCAGTACTTC	-	TRBJ2-7	-	TRBV5-1
CAISDHRRQALTYEQYF	TGTGCCATCAGTGACCACAGACGACAGGCATTAACCTACGAGCAGTACTTC	-	TRBJ2-7	-	TRBV10-3
CASREYEQYF	TGTGCCAGCAGGGAGTACGAGCAGTACTTC	-	TRBJ2-7	-	TRBV2
CASSPVAGLSYGYTF	TGTGCCAGCTCACCAGTCGCGGGCCTTAGCTATGGCTACACCTTC	-	TRBJ1-2	-	TRBV18
CASSPNTNSNQPQHF	TGTGCCAGCTCCCCCAACACAAATAGCAATCAGCCCCAGCATTTT	-	TRBJ1-5	-	TRBV18
CASRQTQTGELFF	TGTGCCAGCAGACAGACCCAGACCGGGGAGCTGTTTTTT	-	TRBJ2-2	-	TRBV9
CASSLAPGTGNTIYF	TGTGCCAGCAGCTTAGCTCCAGGGACTGGAAACACCATATATTTT	-	TRBJ1-3	-	TRBV7-6
CASSEAGGWDTEAFF	TGCGCCAGCAGCGAGGCCGGGGGCTGGGACACTGAAGCTTTCTTT	many	TRBJ1-1	-	TRBV4-1
CASSLGPRQETQYF	TGCGCCAGCAGCCTCGGGCCCCGCCAAGAGACCCAGTACTTC	-	TRBJ2-5	-	TRBV5-1
CASSPDRIETYEQYF	TGTGCCAGCAGCCCTGACAGAATTGAAACCTACGAGCAGTACTTC	-	TRBJ2-7	-	TRBV7-2
CASSQEGRLAGGYEQYF	TGTGCCAGCAGCCAAGAGGGTCGACTAGCGGGAGGGTACGAGCAGTACTTC	-	TRBJ2-7	TRBD2	TRBV14
CATSPQAAGHPRNTEAFF	TGTGCCACCAGCCCCCAAGCGGCAGGGCACCCGAGGAACACTGAAGCTTTCTTT	-	TRBJ1-1	-	TRBV15
CASSYSTLPGELFF	TGTGCCAGCAGTTACTCGACCCTTCCCGGGGAGCTGTTTTTT	-	TRBJ2-2	-	TRBV6-5
CASSLPGTYEQYF	TGTGCCAGCAGCTTGCCCGGCACCTACGAGCAGTACTTC	-	TRBJ2-7	-	TRBV5-4
CASSSGLAGGPSEQYF	TGTGCCAGCAGCTCCGGACTAGCGGGAGGGCCTAGCGAGCAGTACTTC	-	TRBJ2-7	TRBD2	TRBV7-8
CASSAGQGRSYEQYF	TGTGCCAGCAGTGCGGGACAGGGGCGCTCCTACGAGCAGTACTTC	-	TRBJ2-7	TRBD1	TRBV25-1
CASSLISGTEAFF	TGTGCCAGCAGCTTAATTAGTGGGACTGAAGCTTTCTTT	-	TRBJ1-1	-	TRBV7-3
CASSLLLGDTEAFF	TGTGCCAGCTCACTACTCTTGGGTGACACTGAAGCTTTCTTT	-	TRBJ1-1	-	TRBV18
CASSLNRAQPQHF	TGTGCCAGCAGCTTAAATCGGGCTCAGCCCCAGCATTTT	-	TRBJ1-5	-	TRBV7-8
CASSPPTLTYEQYF	TGTGCCAGCTCACCACCGACCCTTACCTACGAGCAGTACTTC	-	TRBJ2-7	-	TRBV18
CGLWDRGPETQYF	TGCGGTCTATGGGACAGGGGGCCTGAGACCCAGTACTTC	-	TRBJ2-5	TRBD1	TRBV29-1
CASSLRLAGGTDTQYF	TGTGCCAGCTCACTCCGACTAGCGGGAGGTACAGATACGCAGTATTTT	-	TRBJ2-3	TRBD2	TRBV18
CASSLGAGPTGELFF	TGCGCCAGCAGCTTGGGCGCAGGGCCCACCGGGGAGCTGTTTTTT	-	TRBJ2-2	-	TRBV5-1
CASSERDHEQYF	TGTGCCAGCAGTGAACGGGACCACGAGCAGTACTTC	-	TRBJ2-7	-	TRBV2
CASTGLAGVIGELFF	TGTGCCAGCACCGGACTAGCGGGAGTCATAGGGGAGCTGTTTTTT	-	TRBJ2-2	TRBD2	TRBV28
CASSARGGTDTQYF	TGTGCCAGCAGCGCGCGAGGGGGCACAGATACGCAGTATTTT	once	TRBJ2-3	-	TRBV5-4
CASSLFGSSLYNEQFF	TGTGCCAGCAGTTTATTTGGGAGCTCTCTCTACAATGAGCAGTTCTTC	-	TRBJ2-1	-	TRBV27
CASSGGDGTGELFF	TGTGCCAGCAGTGGGGGAGATGGCACCGGGGAGCTGTTTTTT	-	TRBJ2-2	-	TRBV2
CASSLVGGRDYNEQFF	TGTGCCAGCAGCTTAGTAGGGGGGAGGGATTACAATGAGCAGTTCTTC	-	TRBJ2-1	-	TRBV7-2
CASSPEVTNQPQHF	TGTGCCAGCTCCCCCGAGGTGACGAATCAGCCCCAGCATTTT	-	TRBJ1-5	-	TRBV6-5
CASSQGTVPTMKAFF	TGTGCCAGCAGCCAGGGGACAGTCCCAACTATGAAGGCTTTCTTT	-	TRBJ1-1	TRBD1	TRBV5-4
CASRSPSSYEQYF	TGTGCCAGCAGGTCACCGAGTAGCTACGAGCAGTACTTC	-	TRBJ2-7	-	TRBV28
CASRGSNTEAFF	TGTGCCAGCCGTGGATCGAACACTGAAGCTTTCTTT	-	TRBJ1-1	-	TRBV7-6
CASRESGTSTDTQYF	TGCGCCAGCAGGGAAAGCGGTACTAGCACAGATACGCAGTATTTT	-	TRBJ2-3	-	TRBV5-1
CASSASGPAAYEQYF	TGCGCCAGCAGCGCGAGCGGGCCCGCGGCCTACGAGCAGTACTTC	-	TRBJ2-7	-	TRBV10-1
CASSFNTGELFF	TGTGCCAGCAGCTTCAACACCGGGGAGCTGTTTTTT	-	TRBJ2-2	-	TRBV7-9
CASSDRGGIETQYF	TGCGCCAGCAGTGACAGGGGGGGAATAGAGACCCAGTACTTC	-	TRBJ2-5	-	TRBV10-1
CASSLRLGNTGELFF	TGCGCCAGCAGCTTGAGGTTAGGGAACACCGGGGAGCTGTTTTTT	-	TRBJ2-2	-	TRBV5-1